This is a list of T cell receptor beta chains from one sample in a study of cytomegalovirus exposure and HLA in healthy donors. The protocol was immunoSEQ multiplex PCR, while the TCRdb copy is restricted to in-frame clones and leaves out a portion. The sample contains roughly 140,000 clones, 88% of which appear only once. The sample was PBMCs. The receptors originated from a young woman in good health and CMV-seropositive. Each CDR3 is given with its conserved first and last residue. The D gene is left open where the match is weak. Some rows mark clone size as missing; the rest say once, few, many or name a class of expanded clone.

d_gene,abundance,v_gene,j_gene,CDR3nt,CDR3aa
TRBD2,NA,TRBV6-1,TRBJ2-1,TGTGCCAGCAGTGAAGGCGGGACTAGCGGGAGCGAGCAGTTCTTC,CASSEGGTSGSEQFF
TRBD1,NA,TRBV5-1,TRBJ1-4,TGCGCCAGCAGCCCGTCCGGTGGGACAGGGCGCGAAAAACTGTTTTTT,CASSPSGGTGREKLFF
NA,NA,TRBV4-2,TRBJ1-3,TGTGCCAGCAGCCAACCATTGGGCGGGGGTGACACCATATATTTT,CASSQPLGGGDTIYF
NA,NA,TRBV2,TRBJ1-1,TGTGCCAGCAGTGACCCATTCATGGAGTTGGCCCCGGTGACTGAAGCTTTCTTT,CASSDPFMELAPVTEAFF
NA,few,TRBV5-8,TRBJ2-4,TGTGCCAGCAGCTTGGCAGTCTCGAGGGCCAAAAACATTCAGTACTTC,CASSLAVSRAKNIQYF
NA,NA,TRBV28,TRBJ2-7,TGTGCCAGCAGTTCACCAGGGTCCGGCTACGAGCAGTACTTC,CASSSPGSGYEQYF
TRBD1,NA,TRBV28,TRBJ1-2,TGTGCCAGCAGTTTAGAAACAGGGGGCTACTATGGCTACACCTTC,CASSLETGGYYGYTF
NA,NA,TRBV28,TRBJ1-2,TGTGCCAGCAGTTTGTTGGGGCCCAATGGAGGCTACACCTTC,CASSLLGPNGGYTF
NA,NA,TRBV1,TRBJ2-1,TGCACCAGCAGCCTAGACTTTGGCGGTTCCTCCTACAATGAGCAGTTCTTC,CTSSLDFGGSSYNEQFF
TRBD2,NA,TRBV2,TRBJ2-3,TGTGCCAGCAGTCAAGGAGCGGGGGGCATCACAGATACGCAGTATTTT,CASSQGAGGITDTQYF
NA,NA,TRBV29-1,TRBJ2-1,TGCAGCGCGATATCACAGGGATCCTACAATGAGCAGTTCTTC,CSAISQGSYNEQFF
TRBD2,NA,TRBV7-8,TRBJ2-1,TGTGCCAGCAGCTTAGCGGGGCTTAGCGGGAGGAGTGAGCAGTTCTTC,CASSLAGLSGRSEQFF
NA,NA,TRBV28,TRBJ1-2,TGTGCCAGCAGTTTAGGGGGGTCTGGCTACACCTTC,CASSLGGSGYTF
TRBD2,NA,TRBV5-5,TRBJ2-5,TGTGCCAGCAGCTTGTTTCAAGCGGGGGGGCCGTGGGAGACCCAGTACTTC,CASSLFQAGGPWETQYF